The clone carrying this TCR beta chain showed up just a few times. Its antigen is still unknown. The sample is drawn from a study of beta chain features in type 1 diabetes. The authors reverse transcribed all of the isolated RNA, so sequencing captured expressed TCRB transcripts. Using immunoSEQ multiplex PCR, the repertoire was profiled, and TCRdb retains in-frame clones only, with some absent. The table records under 450,000 clones, approximately 13% of them present only once. Study-level points and caveats: Compared to healthy donors, patients appeared to have naive, central memory and Treg TCRB repertoires that were more alike.

This sequence was found in a man aged 25-40 years in good health. The source material was naive CD4+ T cells from blood.

CDR3 sequence reads: CASSPGQGMNEQYV. For the CDR3, the DNA is TGTGCCAGCTCACCAGGACAGGGTATGAACGAGCAGTACGTC. The V call is TRBV18, the J call TRBJ2-7, with 8 bases that match TRBD1. The trim removed 2 bases at V and 5 bases at J, leaving 5 bases unmatched. CDR1 is KGHSH and CDR2 is LQKENI in the germline V gene. This CDR3 region has 14 residues.